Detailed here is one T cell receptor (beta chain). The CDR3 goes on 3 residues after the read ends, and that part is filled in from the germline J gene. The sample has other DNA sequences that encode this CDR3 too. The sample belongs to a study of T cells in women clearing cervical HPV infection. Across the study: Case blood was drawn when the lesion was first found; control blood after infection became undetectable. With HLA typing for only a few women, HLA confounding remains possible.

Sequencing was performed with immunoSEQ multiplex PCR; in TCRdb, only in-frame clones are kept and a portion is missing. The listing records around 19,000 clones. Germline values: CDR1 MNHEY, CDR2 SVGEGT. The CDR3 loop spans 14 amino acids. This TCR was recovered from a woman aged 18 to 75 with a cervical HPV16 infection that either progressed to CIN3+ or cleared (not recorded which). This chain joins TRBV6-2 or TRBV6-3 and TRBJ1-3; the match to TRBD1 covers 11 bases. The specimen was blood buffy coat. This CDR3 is CASSSPGTGGTIYF. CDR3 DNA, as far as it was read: TGTGCCAGCAGTTCGCCCGGGACAGGGGGGACA.